The rows below give T cell receptor beta chains drawn from one sample of a study of T-cell reconstitution after alpha-beta-depleted transplantation in children. TCRdb ran MiXCR on the PCR reads and lists one entry per CDR3 protein. The sample comprises 55,000 to 65,000 distinct CDR3 sequences, 35% to 55% of which are singletons, and roughly 98% rests with the top ten. The sequencing used PBMCs, mostly from graft donor cells, collected 360 days after TCRalphabeta/CD19-depleted stem cell transplant. The origin of the receptors is a male patient younger than 18 who had a stem cell transplant for acute lymphoblastic leukemia, so the T cells may come from the graft donor. Each CDR3 is given without its conserved first and last residue. The size entry is marked missing in some rows and otherwise reads once, few, many or a size class.

size: few; V: TRBV10-3; CDR3: AISESTQVDVEEQY
size: .; V: TRBV10-3; CDR3: AIGGRVVYEQY
size: few; V: TRBV24-1; CDR3: ATKRQGESRPRTDTQY
size: .; V: TRBV4-3; CDR3: ASSQERTGELF
size: .; V: TRBV5-8; CDR3: ASSSSGLYGYT
size: .; V: TRBV12-3/TRBV12-4; CDR3: ASSFGGSSNQPQH
size: .; V: TRBV6-2/TRBV6-3; CDR3: ASSYSQTQY
size: few; V: TRBV9; CDR3: ASNRDLNYNEQF
size: .; V: TRBV24-1; CDR3: ATSDRQGYEQY
size: few; V: TRBV20-1; CDR3: SARSTGKFDEQY
size: .; V: TRBV7-6; CDR3: ASSLGPSGTYEQY
size: .; V: TRBV29-1; CDR3: SVDEGDNEQF
size: .; V: TRBV29-1; CDR3: SIQGGETQY
size: .; V: TRBV10-3; CDR3: AISGGETQY
size: .; V: TRBV24-1; CDR3: ATSTPSKQF
size: .; V: TRBV12-3/TRBV12-4; CDR3: ASSPSGTDTQY
size: many; V: TRBV7-8; CDR3: ASSLALNHATGELF
size: .; V: TRBV6-2/TRBV6-3; CDR3: ASRYRPLYNEQF
size: .; V: TRBV27; CDR3: ASRTPTDTQY